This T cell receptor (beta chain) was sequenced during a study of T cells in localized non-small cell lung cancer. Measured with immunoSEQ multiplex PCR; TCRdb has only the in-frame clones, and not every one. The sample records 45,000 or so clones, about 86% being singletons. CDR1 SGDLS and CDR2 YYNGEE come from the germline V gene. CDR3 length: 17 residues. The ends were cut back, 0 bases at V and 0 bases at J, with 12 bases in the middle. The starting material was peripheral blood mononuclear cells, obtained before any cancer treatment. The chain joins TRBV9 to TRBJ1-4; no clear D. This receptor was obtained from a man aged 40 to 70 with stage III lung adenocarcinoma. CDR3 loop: CASSVGAGRPTNEKLFF. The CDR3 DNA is TGTGCCAGCAGCGTAGGCGCGGGAAGGCCAACTAATGAAAAACTGTTTTTT. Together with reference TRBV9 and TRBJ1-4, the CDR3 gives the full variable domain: DSGVTQTPKHLITATGQRVTLRCSPRSGDLSVYWYQQSLDQGLQFLIQYYNGEERAKGNILERFSAQQFPDLHSELNLSSLELGDSALYFCASSVGAGRPTNEKLFFGSGTQLSVL.